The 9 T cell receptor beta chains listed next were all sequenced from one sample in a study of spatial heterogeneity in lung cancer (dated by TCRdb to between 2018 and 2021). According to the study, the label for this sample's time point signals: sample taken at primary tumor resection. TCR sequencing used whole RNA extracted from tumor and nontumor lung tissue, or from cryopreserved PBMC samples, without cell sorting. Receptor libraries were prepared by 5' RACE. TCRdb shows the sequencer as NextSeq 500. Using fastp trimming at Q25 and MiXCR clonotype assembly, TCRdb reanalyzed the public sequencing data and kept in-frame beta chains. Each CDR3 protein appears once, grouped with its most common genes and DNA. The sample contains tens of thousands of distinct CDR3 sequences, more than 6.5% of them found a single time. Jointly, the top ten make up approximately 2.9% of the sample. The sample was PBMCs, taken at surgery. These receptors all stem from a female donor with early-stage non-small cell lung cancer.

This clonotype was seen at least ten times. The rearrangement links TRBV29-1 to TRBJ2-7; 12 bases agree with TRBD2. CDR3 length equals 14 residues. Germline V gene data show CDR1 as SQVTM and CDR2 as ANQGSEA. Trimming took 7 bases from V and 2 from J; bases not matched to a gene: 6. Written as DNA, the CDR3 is TGCAGCGCCAAACTAGCGGGGGGACCCTACGAGCAGTACTTC. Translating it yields CSAKLAGGPYEQYF.

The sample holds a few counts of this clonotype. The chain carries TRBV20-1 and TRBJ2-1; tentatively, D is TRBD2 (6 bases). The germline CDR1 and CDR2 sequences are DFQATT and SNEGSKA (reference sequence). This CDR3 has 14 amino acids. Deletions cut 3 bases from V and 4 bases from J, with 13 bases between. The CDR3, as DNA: TGCAGTGCTAGCCCCAGACTAGTGTACAATGAGCAGTTCTTC. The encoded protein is CSASPRLVYNEQFF.

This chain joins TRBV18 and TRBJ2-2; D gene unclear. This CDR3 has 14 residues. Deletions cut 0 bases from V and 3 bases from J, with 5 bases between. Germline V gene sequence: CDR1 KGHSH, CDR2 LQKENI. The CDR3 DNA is TGTGCCAGCTCACCACCGCTTGACACCGGGGAGCTGTTTTTT. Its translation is CASSPPLDTGELFF.

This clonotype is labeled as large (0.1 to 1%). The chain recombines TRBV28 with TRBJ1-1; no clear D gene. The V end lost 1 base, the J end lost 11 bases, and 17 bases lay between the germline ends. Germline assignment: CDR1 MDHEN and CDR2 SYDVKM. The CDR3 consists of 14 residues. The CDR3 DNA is TGTGCCAGCAGTTTATCGCGGTCTCGGGGTGCGGCTTTCTTT. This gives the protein CASSLSRSRGAAFF.

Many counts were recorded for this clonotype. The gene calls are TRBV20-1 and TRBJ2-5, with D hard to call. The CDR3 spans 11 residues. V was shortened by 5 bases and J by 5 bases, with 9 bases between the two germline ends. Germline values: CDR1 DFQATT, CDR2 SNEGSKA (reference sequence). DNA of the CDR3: TGCAGTGCTGCCGTCGGGGAGACCCAGTACTTC. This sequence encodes CSAAVGETQYF.

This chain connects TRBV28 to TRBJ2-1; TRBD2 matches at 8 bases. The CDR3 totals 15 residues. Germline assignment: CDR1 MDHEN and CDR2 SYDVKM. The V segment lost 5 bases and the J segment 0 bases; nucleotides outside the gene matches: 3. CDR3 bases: TGTGCCAGCAGTCTAGCGGGTCCCTCCTACAATGAGCAGTTCTTC. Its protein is CASSLAGPSYNEQFF.

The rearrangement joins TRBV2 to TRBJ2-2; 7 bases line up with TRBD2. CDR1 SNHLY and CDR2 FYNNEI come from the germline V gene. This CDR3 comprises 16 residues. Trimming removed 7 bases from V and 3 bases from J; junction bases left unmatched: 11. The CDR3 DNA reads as TGTGCCAGCAAGGGAGTGACGGGGGGATACACCGGGGAGCTGTTTTTT. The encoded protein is CASKGVTGGYTGELFF.

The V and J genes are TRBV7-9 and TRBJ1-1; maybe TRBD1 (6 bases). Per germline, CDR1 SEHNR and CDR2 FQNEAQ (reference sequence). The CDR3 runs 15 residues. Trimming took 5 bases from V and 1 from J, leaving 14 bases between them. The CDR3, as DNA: TGTGCCAGCAGCCGGATTGGCAGGGGGAACACTGAAGCTTTCTTT. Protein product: CASSRIGRGNTEAFF.

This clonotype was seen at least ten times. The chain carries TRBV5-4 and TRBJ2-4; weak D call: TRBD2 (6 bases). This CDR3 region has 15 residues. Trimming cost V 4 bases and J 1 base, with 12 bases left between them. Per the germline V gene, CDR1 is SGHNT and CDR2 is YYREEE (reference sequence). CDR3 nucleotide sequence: TGTGCCAGCAGCCCCGCGGGGATCGCCAAAAACATTCAGTACTTC. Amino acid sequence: CASSPAGIAKNIQYF. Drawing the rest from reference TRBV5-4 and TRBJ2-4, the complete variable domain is ETGVTQSPTHLIKTRGQQVTLRCSSQSGHNTVSWYQQALGQGPQFIFQYYREEENGRGNFPPRFSGLQFPNYSSELNVNALELDDSALYLCASSPAGIAKNIQYFGAGTRLSVL.